Described below is a single T cell receptor (beta chain) sequence and its context. Its antigen target is currently unknown. No much larger clone exists at a distance of one base, and base qualities are not known. The trial excluded patients who had a history of autoimmune disease or were on systemic immunosuppression. In every dose cohort, peripheral blood was drawn for TCR sequencing at baseline, cycle 4 day 1, and cycle 7 day 1. Samples were obtained from an open-label, multicenter, first-in-human phase I dose-escalation trial of ivuxolimab. Adults with locally advanced or metastatic melanoma, renal cell, hepatocellular, or head and neck squamous cell carcinoma were enrolled in the trial. Before TCR sequencing, CD4+ T cells and CD8+ T cells from peripheral blood were sorted into separate populations. The sample originates from a study of OX40 agonist ivuxolimab in advanced cancers. Study-wide context: Ivuxolimab was a fully human IgG2 agonistic monoclonal antibody targeting the costimulatory receptor OX40 (CD134). The point of sequencing TCRbeta in the periphery was to test whether ivuxolimab changed TCR sequence diversity and drove clonal T-cell expansion. In the dose-escalation cohort, 82.7% of patients were male, and the mean age was approximately 60 years, with a range of about 20 to 90. Prior anti-PD-1, anti-PD-L1 or anti-CTLA-4 therapy was permitted, and about 40% of dose-escalation patients had received checkpoint inhibitors. Intravenous ivuxolimab was administered to patients every 2 weeks at six dose levels: 0.01, 0.1, 0.3, 1.5, 3 and 10 mg/kg. The monotherapy dose-escalation portion (N ≈ 52 patients) of the phase I ivuxolimab trial is reported in the paper. Three dose-escalation patients achieved partial responses, one with hepatocellular carcinoma and two with cutaneous melanoma. Among the roughly 52 dose-escalation patients, 19 had hepatocellular carcinoma, some 15 melanoma, 9 renal cell carcinoma and 9 head and neck cancer. On the study overall, not on this receptor specifically: After ivuxolimab, CD8+ T cells had more expanded clones than CD4+ T cells on average. Clonal expansion of both CD4+ and CD8+ blood T cells was observed from baseline to week 6 at doses 0.1 to 3.0 mg/kg. In partial responders in the 0.1-3.0 mg/kg groups, normalized peripheral clonal expansion was found to be among the lowest, especially among CD8+ T cells. Which antigens the clonally expanded peripheral T cells were specific for was not determined. Low levels of normalized T-cell clonal expansion were also seen in some patients who did not respond.

For sequencing of the TCRbeta CDR3 region, genomic DNA was extracted from the sorted cells. The immunoSEQ Assay was used for sequencing of TCRbeta CDR3 regions. As stored in TCRdb, this immuneACCESS dataset retains in-frame rearrangements with V and J assigned. A fraction of the clones does not appear; measured against another copy, unresolved V genes explain less than half of the discrepancy, and the remainder lacks a known reason. The table for this sample lists under 100,000 clones; roughly 80% of them were counted only once. In total, the top ten clones hold around 4.2% of the sample. Measured from the cysteine to the phenylalanine, the CDR3 is 16 residues long. Solely the CDR3 DNA is kept, with 48 bases framed from the first base. The germline V gene specifies MGHRA as CDR1 and YSYEKL as CDR2. Unmatched junction bases come to 3, with V trimmed by 1 base and J by 3 bases.

The sequence is built from TRBV4-1 and TRBJ2-7; TRBD2 lines up with 13 middle nucleotides. The sequence came from an adult with an advanced solid tumor such as melanoma, head and neck, liver or kidney cancer. Sequencing used CD4+ or CD8+ T cells sorted from blood, obtained in a trial of the OX40 agonist ivuxolimab. At the DNA level, the sequence is TGCGCCAGCAGCCAAGCAACTAGCGGGAGGGACTACGAGCAGTACTTC. This codes for CASSQATSGRDYEQYF.